Shown below are 14 T cell receptor beta chains from a single sample sequenced in a study of blood T cell repertoires in COVID-19. The protocol was immunoSEQ multiplex PCR, while the TCRdb copy is restricted to in-frame clones and leaves out a portion. Of tens of thousands of clones in the sample, 80% to 90% were seen once. Sequencing was performed on peripheral blood. These receptors were obtained from a man in his 70s in a cohort sampled during active COVID-19.

The chain links TRBV3-1 (or the pseudogene TRBV3-2) to TRBJ1-2; 7 positions match TRBD1. J was trimmed by 8 bases and V by 4 bases; bases with no gene match: 7. The CDR3 has 13 residues. CDR1 and CDR2 (germline): LGHDT, YNNKEL (reference sequence). As DNA, the CDR3 is TGTGCCAGCAGCCGCAGGGGGGCGGGAGGCTACACCTTC. Protein: CASSRRGAGGYTF.

The chain employs TRBV6-2 or TRBV6-3 and TRBJ2-7, with D tentatively TRBD1 (6 bases). The V end was cut by 5 bases, the J end by 3 bases, with 8 bases between. The CDR3 runs 12 residues. Germline CDR1 is MNHEY and CDR2 is SVGEGT. The CDR3 sequence is CASSLQGYEQYF. The CDR3 nucleotides read TGTGCCAGCAGTCTACAGGGCTACGAGCAGTACTTC.

This clone was picked up one time. The chain has TRBV27 and TRBJ2-7, with 8 bases identical to TRBD2. V gave up 3 bases and J gave up 4 bases; unmatched junction bases: 8. Looked up from germline, CDR1 is MNHEY and CDR2 is SMNVEV (reference sequence). The length of the CDR3 is 15 residues. The CDR3 protein is CASSLGTSPMYEQYF. The CDR3 DNA sequence: TGTGCCAGCAGTTTGGGGACTAGTCCTATGTACGAGCAGTACTTC.

This clone appeared once. This chain links TRBV7-9 with TRBJ2-3; perhaps TRBD2 as D (6 bases). Germline CDR1 SEHNR, CDR2 FQNEAQ (reference sequence). This CDR3 spans 13 amino acids. The DNA of the CDR3 is TGTGCTGGTCTTCCGGGAGCAGCAGATACGCAGTATTTT. Residues: CAGLPGAADTQYF. Full variable domain (rest looked up from reference TRBV7-9 and TRBJ2-3): DTGVSQNPRHKITKRGQNVTFRCDPISEHNRLYWYRQTLGQGPEFLTYFQNEAQLEKSRLLSDRFSAERPKGSFSTLEIQRTEQGDSAMYLCAGLPGAADTQYFGPGTRLTVL.

The chain links TRBV21-1 to TRBJ2-4; the D segment call TRBD2 is taken from the table without a DNA check. TRBV21-1 is given as a pseudogene. The CDR3 runs to 20 residues. The CDR3 DNA reads as TGTGCCAGCAGCAAAGTCCTCGGGTGGTCGAACGGGTTTACCAAAAACATTCAGTACTTC. It translates to CASSKVLGWSNGFTKNIQYF.

The rearrangement links TRBV7-6 to TRBJ1-1; the match to TRBD1 covers 10 bases. Germline loops: CDR1 SGHVS, CDR2 FNYEAQ. Trimming cost V 0 bases and J 3 bases; bases outside gene matches: 4. This CDR3 comprises 16 residues. DNA for the CDR3: TGTGCCAGCAGCTTAGCGGGGACAGGGGTGGACACTGAAGCTTTCTTT. Protein product: CASSLAGTGVDTEAFF.

This chain connects TRBV30 to TRBJ2-1, with 7 bases lining up with TRBD1. J was trimmed by 0 bases and V by 7 bases; bases with no gene match: 12. The CDR3 contains 16 residues. Per the germline V gene, CDR1 is GTSNPN and CDR2 is SVGIG (reference sequence). In DNA form, the CDR3 reads TGTGCCTCAAACACAGGGGTTCTTGGCTCCTACAATGAGCAGTTCTTC. Its protein is CASNTGVLGSYNEQFF.

This clone was counted once. The chain links TRBV7-9 to TRBJ2-1, with D perhaps TRBD2 (5 bases). Germline V lookup: CDR1 SEHNR, CDR2 FQNEAQ (reference sequence). This CDR3 has 14 residues. V gave up 3 bases and J gave up 10 bases, with 16 bases separating them. CDR3 nucleotides: TGTGCCAGCAGCTTTACTAGATCGTCAGGCGAGCAGTTCTTC. Amino acid sequence: CASSFTRSSGEQFF. The variable domain in full, with the rest retrieved from reference TRBV7-9 and TRBJ2-1, is DTGVSQNPRHKITKRGQNVTFRCDPISEHNRLYWYRQTLGQGPEFLTYFQNEAQLEKSRLLSDRFSAERPKGSFSTLEIQRTEQGDSAMYLCASSFTRSSGEQFFGPGTRLTVL.

The chain joins TRBV27 to TRBJ2-1; 10 bases map to TRBD2. The CDR3 has 19 residues. Germline V gene data show CDR1 as MNHEY and CDR2 as SMNVEV (reference sequence). J lost 1 base, V lost 5 bases, and 14 bases had no gene match. The DNA of the CDR3 is TGTGCCAGCAGTCGACCCTCTCTAGCGGGAGCCGTGTCCTACAATGAGCAGTTCTTC. Translation gives CASSRPSLAGAVSYNEQFF.

This clone appeared once. This rearrangement joins TRBV2 to TRBJ1-1, with D uncertain. The V end was cut by 1 base, the J end by 1 base, with 10 bases between. This CDR3 has 15 amino acids. The germline V gene encodes CDR1 SNHLY and CDR2 FYNNEI. Written as DNA, the CDR3 is TGTGCCAGCAGTGAAGACTTACGGGGGAACACTGAAGCTTTCTTT. Translating it yields CASSEDLRGNTEAFF.

The chain recombines TRBV28 with TRBJ1-6, with 7 bases identical to TRBD1. This CDR3 region has 16 residues. Germline values: CDR1 MDHEN, CDR2 SYDVKM. V was pared by 3 bases and J by 6 bases, with 8 bases of the junction left unmatched. In DNA form, the CDR3 reads TGTGCCAGCAGTTTTGAGAGGGGGCATCGTAATTCACCCCTCCACTTT. This translates into CASSFERGHRNSPLHF. The full variable domain, its missing parts supplied by reference TRBV28 and TRBJ1-6, is DVKVTQSSRYLVKRTGEKVFLECVQDMDHENMFWYRQDPGLGLRLIYFSYDVKMKEKGDIPEGYSVSREKKERFSLILESASTNQTSMYLCASSFERGHRNSPLHFGNGTRLTVT.

The rearrangement joins TRBV28 to TRBJ2-7; 9 bases map to TRBD1. Unmatched junction bases numbered 6, after V lost 6 bases and J lost 3 bases. CDR1 is MDHEN and CDR2 is SYDVKM in the germline V gene. The CDR3 loop spans 14 amino acids. The CDR3: CASRTQGAIYEQYF. The CDR3, as DNA: TGTGCCAGCAGAACACAGGGGGCTATCTACGAGCAGTACTTC.

This chain connects TRBV2 to TRBJ2-7; D possibly corresponds to TRBD2 (5 bases). Germline V gives CDR1 SNHLY, CDR2 FYNNEI. This CDR3 comprises 15 residues. V shed 2 bases and J shed 5 bases, with 16 bases lying between them. The CDR3 loop is CASSENWGETDEQYF. DNA of the CDR3: TGTGCCAGCAGTGAAAATTGGGGAGAGACGGACGAGCAGTACTTC.

The chain uses TRBV6-2 or TRBV6-3 and TRBJ2-3; D possibly corresponds to TRBD1 (5 bases). Looked up from germline, CDR1 is MNHEY and CDR2 is SVGEGT. The germline V and J ends were trimmed by 5 bases and 5 bases, with 8 bases remaining between them. There are 12 residues in the CDR3. The CDR3: CASSIGEDTQYF. In DNA, the CDR3 is TGTGCCAGCAGTATAGGGGAAGATACGCAGTATTTT.